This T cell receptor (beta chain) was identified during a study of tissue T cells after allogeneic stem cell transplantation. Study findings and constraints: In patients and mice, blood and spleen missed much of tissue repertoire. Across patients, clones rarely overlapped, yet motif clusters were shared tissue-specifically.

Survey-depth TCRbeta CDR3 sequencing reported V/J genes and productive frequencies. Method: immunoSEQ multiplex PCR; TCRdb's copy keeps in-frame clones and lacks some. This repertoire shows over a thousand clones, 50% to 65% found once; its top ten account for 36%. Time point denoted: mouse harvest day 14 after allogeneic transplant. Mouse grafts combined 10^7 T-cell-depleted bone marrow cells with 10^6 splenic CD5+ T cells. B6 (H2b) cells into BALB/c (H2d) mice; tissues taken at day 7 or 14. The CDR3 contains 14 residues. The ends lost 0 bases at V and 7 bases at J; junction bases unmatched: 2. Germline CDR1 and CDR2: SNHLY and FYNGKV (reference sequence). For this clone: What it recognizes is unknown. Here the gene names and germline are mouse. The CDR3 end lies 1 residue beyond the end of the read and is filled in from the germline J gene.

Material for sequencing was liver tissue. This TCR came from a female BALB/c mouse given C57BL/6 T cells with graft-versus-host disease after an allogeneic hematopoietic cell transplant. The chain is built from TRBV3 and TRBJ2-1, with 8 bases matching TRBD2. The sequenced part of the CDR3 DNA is TGTGCCAGCAGCTTAGCGGGGGGGCGGGCTGAGCAGTTC. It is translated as CASSLAGGRAEQF. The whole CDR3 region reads CASSLAGGRAEQFF.